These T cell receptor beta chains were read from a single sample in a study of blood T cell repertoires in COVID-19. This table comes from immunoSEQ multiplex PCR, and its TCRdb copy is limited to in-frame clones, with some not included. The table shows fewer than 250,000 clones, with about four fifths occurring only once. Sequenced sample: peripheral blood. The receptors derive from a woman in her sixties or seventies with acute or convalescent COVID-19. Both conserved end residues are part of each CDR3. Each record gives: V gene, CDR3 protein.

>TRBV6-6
CASSRVTGELFF
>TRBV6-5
CASRSAGTGGGLAFF
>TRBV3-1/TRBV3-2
CASSQGTGPYEQYF
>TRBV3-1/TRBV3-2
CASRAANEKLFF
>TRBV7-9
CASSLASGNSPLHF
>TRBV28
CASSVGLGGTDTQYF
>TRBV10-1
CASSDGQVFGAGNTIYF
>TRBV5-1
CASSLQGGDQPQHF
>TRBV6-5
CASSPVGLTEAFF
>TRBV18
CASFAGGAYEQYF
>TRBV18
CASSPLAGENEQFF
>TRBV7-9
CASSGGQLEVEAFF
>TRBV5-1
CASSSRQGTGEQYF
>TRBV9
CASSSRLAGTDTQYF
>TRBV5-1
CASRPDTENTEAFF
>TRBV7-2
CASSLLAGGSQETQYF
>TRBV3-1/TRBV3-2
CASSHSGGPQETQYF
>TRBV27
CASSPMMREFYGYTF
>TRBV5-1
CASSLTGGHTEAFF
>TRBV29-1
CSVEDRGGLDEKLFF
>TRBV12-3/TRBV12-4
CASNDRGGRTQYF
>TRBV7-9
CASSRGLGVEAFF
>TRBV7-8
CASSATSGGRATGELFF
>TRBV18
CASSRGSQETQYF